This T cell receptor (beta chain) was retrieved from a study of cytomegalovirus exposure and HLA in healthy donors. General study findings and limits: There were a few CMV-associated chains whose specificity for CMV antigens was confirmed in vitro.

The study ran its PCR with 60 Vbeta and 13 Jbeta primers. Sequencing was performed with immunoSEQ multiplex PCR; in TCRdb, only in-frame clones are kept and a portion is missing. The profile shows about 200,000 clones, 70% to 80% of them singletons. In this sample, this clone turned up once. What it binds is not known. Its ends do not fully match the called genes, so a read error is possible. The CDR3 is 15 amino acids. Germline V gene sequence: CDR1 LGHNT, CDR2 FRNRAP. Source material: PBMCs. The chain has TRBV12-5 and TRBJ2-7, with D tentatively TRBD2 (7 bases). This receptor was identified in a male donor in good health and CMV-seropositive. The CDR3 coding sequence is TGTGCTAGTGGTTGGGGGGGCCCAAACCCTTACGAGCAGCACTTC. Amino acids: CASGWGGPNPYEQHF.